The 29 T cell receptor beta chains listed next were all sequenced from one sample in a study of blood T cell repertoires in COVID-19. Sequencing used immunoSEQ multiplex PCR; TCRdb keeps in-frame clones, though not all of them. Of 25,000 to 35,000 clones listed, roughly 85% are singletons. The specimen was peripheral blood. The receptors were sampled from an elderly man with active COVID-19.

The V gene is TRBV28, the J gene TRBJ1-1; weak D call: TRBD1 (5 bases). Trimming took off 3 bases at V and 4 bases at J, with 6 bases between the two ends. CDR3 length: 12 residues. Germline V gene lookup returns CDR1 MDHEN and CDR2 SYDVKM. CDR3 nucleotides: TGTGCCAGCAGTTTCGGGGGCACTGAAGCTTTCTTT. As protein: CASSFGGTEAFF. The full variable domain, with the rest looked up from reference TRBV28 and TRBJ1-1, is DVKVTQSSRYLVKRTGEKVFLECVQDMDHENMFWYRQDPGLGLRLIYFSYDVKMKEKGDIPEGYSVSREKKERFSLILESASTNQTSMYLCASSFGGTEAFFGQGTRLTVV.

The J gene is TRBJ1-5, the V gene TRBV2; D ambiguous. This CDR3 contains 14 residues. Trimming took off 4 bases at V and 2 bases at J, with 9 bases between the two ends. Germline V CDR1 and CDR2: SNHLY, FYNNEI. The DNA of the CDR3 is TGTGCCAGCAGTGCGAGTCGAGGCAATCAGCCCCAGCATTTT. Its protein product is CASSASRGNQPQHF.

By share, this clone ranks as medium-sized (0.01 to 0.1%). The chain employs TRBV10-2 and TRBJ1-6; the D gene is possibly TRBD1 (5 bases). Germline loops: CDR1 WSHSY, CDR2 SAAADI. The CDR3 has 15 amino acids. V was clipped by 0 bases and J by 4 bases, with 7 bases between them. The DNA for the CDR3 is TGCGCCAGCAGTGAGTCCCAGGGTTATAATTCACCCCTCCACTTT. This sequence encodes CASSESQGYNSPLHF.

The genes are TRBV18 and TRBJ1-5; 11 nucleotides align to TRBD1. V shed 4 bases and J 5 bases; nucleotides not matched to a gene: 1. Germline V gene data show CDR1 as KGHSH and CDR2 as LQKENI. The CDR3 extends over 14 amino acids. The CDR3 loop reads CASSLGQGDQPQHF. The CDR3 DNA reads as TGTGCCAGCTCACTGGGACAGGGGGATCAGCCCCAGCATTTT. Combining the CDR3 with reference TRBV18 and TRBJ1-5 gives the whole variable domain NAGVMQNPRHLVRRRGQEARLRCSPMKGHSHVYWYRQLPEEGLKFMVYLQKENIIDESGMPKERFSAEFPKEGPSILRIQQVVRGDSAAYFCASSLGQGDQPQHFGDGTRLSIL.

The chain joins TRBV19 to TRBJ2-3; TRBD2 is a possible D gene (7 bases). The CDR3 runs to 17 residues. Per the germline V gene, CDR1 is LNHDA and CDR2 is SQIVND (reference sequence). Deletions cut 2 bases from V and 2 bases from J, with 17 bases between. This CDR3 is CASSINRVRGLTDTQYF. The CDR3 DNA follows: TGTGCCAGTAGTATAAATAGGGTGCGGGGGCTCACAGATACGCAGTATTTT.

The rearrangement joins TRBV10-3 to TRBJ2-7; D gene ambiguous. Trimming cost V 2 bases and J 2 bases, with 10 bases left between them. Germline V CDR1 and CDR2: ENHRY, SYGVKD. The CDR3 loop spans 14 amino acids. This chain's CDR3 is CAISENGGAYEQYF. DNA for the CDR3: TGTGCCATCAGTGAGAACGGCGGAGCCTACGAGCAGTACTTC.

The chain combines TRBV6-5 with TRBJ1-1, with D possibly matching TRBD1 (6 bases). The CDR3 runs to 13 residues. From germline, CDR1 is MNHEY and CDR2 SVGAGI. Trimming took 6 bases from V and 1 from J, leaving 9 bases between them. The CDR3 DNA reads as TGTGCCAGCAGCCCACAGGGGAACACTGAAGCTTTCTTT. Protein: CASSPQGNTEAFF.

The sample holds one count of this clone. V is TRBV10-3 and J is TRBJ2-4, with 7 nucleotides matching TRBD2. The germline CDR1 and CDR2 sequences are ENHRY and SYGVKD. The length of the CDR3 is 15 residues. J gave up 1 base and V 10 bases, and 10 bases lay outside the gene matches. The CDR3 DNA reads TGTGCCACCGCGAGGGAGGGACTGGCCAAAAACATTCAGTACTTC. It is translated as CATAREGLAKNIQYF.

The CDR3 region is CASSLLAGGTDTQYF. DNA of the CDR3: TGTGCCAGCAGCTTACTAGCGGGGGGGACAGATACGCAGTATTTT. The chain carries TRBV11-2 and TRBJ2-3, with TRBD2 identical over 12 bases. With V trimmed by 2 bases and J by 3 bases, 0 bases remained unmatched. CDR3 length: 15 amino acids. Germline CDR1 reads SGHAT; CDR2 reads FQNNGV.

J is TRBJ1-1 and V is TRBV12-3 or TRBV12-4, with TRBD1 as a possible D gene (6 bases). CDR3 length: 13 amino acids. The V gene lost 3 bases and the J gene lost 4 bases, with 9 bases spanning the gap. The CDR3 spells CASSFGQSTEAFF. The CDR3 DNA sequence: TGTGCCAGCAGTTTCGGACAGAGCACTGAAGCTTTCTTT.

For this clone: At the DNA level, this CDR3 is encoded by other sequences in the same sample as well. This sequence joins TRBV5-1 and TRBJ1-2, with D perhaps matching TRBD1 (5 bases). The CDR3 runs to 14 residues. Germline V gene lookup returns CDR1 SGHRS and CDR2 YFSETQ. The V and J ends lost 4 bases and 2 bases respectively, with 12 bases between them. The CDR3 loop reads CASSPSPGNYGYTF. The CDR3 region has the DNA TGCGCCAGCAGCCCCTCCCCAGGGAACTATGGCTACACCTTC.

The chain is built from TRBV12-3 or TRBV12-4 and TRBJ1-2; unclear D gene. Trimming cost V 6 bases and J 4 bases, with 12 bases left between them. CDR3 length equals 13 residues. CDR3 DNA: TGTGCCAGCAGCTCACTGATCCTCTATGGCTACACCTTC. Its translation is CASSSLILYGYTF.

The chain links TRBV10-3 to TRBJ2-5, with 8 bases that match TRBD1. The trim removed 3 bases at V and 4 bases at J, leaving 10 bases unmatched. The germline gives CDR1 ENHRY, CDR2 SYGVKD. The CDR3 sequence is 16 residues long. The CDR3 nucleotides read TGTGCCATCAGTGACCCAATGGACAGGGTGGGAGAGACCCAGTACTTC. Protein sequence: CAISDPMDRVGETQYF.

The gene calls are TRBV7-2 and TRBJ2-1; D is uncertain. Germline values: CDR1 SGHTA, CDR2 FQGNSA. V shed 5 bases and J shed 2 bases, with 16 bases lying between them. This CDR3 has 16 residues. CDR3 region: CASSRPSESPYNEQFF. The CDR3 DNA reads TGTGCCAGCAGCCGCCCGAGCGAAAGTCCCTACAATGAGCAGTTCTTC.

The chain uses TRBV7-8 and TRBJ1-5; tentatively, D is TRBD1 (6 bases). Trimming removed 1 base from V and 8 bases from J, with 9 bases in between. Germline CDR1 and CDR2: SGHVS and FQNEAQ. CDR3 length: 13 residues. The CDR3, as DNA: TGTGCCAGCAGCTTAGTACAGGGTGAGCCCCAGCATTTT. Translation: CASSLVQGEPQHF.

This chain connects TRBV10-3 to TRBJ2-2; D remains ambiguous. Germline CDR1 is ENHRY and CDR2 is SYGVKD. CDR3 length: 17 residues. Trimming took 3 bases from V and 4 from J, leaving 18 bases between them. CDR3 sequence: CAISDPRAPTGTGELFF. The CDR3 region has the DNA TGTGCCATCAGTGACCCCCGAGCCCCGACTGGCACCGGGGAGCTGTTTTTT.

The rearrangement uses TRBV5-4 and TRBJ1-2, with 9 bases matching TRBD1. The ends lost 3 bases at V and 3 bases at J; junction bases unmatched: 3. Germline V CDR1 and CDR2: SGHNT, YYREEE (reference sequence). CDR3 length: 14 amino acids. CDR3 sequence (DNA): TGTGCCAGCAGCTCCGGACAGGGGCACTATGGCTACACCTTC. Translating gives CASSSGQGHYGYTF.

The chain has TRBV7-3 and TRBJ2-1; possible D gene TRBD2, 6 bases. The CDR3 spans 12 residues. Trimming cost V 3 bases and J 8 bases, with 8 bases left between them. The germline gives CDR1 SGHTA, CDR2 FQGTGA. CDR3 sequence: CASSFGGYEQFF. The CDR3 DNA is TGTGCCAGCAGCTTCGGGGGTTATGAGCAGTTCTTC.

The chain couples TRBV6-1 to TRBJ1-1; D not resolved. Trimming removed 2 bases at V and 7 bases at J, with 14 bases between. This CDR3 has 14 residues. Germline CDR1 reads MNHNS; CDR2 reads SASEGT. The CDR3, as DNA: TGTGCCAGCAGTGAATTCAGCCTAGAGGTTGAAGCTTTCTTT. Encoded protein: CASSEFSLEVEAFF.

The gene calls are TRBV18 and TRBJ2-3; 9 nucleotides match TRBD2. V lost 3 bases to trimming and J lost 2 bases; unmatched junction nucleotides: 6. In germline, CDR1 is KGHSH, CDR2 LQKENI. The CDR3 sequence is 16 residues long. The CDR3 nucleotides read TGTGCCAGCTCACCCCCGCAGCGGGGGGCCACAGATACGCAGTATTTT. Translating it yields CASSPPQRGATDTQYF.

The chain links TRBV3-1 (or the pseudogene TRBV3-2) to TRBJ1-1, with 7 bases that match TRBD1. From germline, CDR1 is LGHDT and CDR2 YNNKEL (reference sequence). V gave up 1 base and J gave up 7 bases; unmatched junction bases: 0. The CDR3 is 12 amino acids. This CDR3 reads CASSQGTGEAFF. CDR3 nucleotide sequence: TGTGCCAGCAGCCAAGGGACAGGTGAAGCTTTCTTT.

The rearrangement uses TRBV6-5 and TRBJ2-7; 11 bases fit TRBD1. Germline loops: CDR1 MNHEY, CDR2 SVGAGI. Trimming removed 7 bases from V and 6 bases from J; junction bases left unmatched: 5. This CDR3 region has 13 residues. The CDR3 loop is CASKDRGLVEQYF. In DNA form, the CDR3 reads TGTGCCAGCAAGGACAGGGGGCTCGTCGAGCAGTACTTC.

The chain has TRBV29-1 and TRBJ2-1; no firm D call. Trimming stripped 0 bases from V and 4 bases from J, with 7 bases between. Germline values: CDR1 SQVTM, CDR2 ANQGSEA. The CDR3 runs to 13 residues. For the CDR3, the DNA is TGCAGCGTTGAAGATCCGTCTTACAATGAGCAGTTCTTC. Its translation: CSVEDPSYNEQFF.

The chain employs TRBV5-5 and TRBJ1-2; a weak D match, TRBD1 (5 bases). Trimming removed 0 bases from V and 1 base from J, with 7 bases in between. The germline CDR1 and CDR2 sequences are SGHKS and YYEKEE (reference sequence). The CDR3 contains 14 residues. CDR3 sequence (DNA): TGTGCCAGCAGCTTGGCCAGGGTTAACTATGGCTACACCTTC. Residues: CASSLARVNYGYTF. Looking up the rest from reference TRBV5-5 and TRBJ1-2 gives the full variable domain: DAGVTQSPTHLIKTRGQQVTLRCSPISGHKSVSWYQQVLGQGPQFIFQYYEKEERGRGNFPDRFSARQFPNYSSELNVNALLLGDSALYLCASSLARVNYGYTFGSGTRLTVV.

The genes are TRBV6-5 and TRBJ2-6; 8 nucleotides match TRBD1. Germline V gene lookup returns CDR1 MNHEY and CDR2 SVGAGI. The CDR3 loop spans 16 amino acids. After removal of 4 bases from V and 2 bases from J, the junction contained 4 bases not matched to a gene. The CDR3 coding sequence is TGTGCCAGCAGTTCATCAGGGGGCGCTGGGGCCAACGTCCTGACTTTC. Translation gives CASSSSGGAGANVLTF.

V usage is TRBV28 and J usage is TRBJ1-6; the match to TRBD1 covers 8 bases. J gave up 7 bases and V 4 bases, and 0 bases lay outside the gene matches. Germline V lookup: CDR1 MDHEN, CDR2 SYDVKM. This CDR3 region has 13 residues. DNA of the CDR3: TGTGCCAGCAGTTGGACAGGGAATTCACCCCTCCACTTT. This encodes CASSWTGNSPLHF. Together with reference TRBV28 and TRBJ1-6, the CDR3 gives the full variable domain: DVKVTQSSRYLVKRTGEKVFLECVQDMDHENMFWYRQDPGLGLRLIYFSYDVKMKEKGDIPEGYSVSREKKERFSLILESASTNQTSMYLCASSWTGNSPLHFGNGTRLTVT.

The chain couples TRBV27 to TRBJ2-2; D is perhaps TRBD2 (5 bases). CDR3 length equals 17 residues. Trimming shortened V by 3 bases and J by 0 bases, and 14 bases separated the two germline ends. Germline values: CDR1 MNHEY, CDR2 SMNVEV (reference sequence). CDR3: CASSLTGRPANTGELFF. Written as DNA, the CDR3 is TGTGCCAGCAGTTTGACGGGAAGGCCTGCGAACACCGGGGAGCTGTTTTTT.

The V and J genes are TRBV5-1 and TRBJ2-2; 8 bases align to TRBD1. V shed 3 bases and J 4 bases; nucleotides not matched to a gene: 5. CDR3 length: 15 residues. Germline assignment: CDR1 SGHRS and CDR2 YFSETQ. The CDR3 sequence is CASSSRTGSTGELFF. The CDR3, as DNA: TGCGCCAGCAGCTCTCGGACAGGGAGCACCGGGGAGCTGTTTTTT.

The CDR3 here is CASSETGFSQPQHF. Here the CDR3 DNA reads TGTGCCAGCAGCGAGACAGGGTTCAGTCAGCCCCAGCATTTT. The chain recombines TRBV9 with TRBJ1-5, with 7 bases fitting TRBD1. The V segment lost 3 bases and the J segment 6 bases; nucleotides outside the gene matches: 6. The CDR3 is 14 residues long. Germline V gene lookup returns CDR1 SGDLS and CDR2 YYNGEE.